These T cell receptor beta chains were read from a single sample in a study of T cell responses to AZD1222 COVID-19 vaccine. Generated by immunoSEQ multiplex PCR, the TCRdb table keeps only in-frame clones and is missing some. The sample carries 90,000 to 120,000 clones, around 92% recorded once. Sample: peripheral blood, taken 28 days after the second AZD1222 dose. These receptors came from an adult who received the AZD1222 COVID-19 vaccine. The CDR3 runs from the conserved cysteine through the conserved F or W. The D gene is left open where the match is weak. Clone size, where shown, is once, few, many, or a class for clones that have expanded.

v_gene: TRBV28; abundance: NA; d_gene: TRBD1; j_gene: TRBJ2-1; CDR3aa: CASRSAGDSSYNEQFF; CDR3nt: TGTGCCAGCAGATCCGCAGGGGACAGCTCCTACAATGAGCAGTTCTTC
v_gene: TRBV5-4; abundance: NA; d_gene: NA; j_gene: TRBJ1-1; CDR3aa: CASSLRPGTNTEAFF; CDR3nt: TGTGCCAGCAGCTTGCGGCCGGGAACTAACACTGAAGCTTTCTTT
v_gene: TRBV27; abundance: once; d_gene: NA; j_gene: TRBJ1-1; CDR3aa: CASSLDSLGTEAFF; CDR3nt: TGTGCCAGCAGTCTGGACAGTTTGGGCACTGAAGCTTTCTTT
v_gene: TRBV6-5; abundance: NA; d_gene: TRBD1; j_gene: TRBJ1-5; CDR3aa: CASTTGGSQPQHF; CDR3nt: TGTGCCAGCACAACAGGGGGATCTCAGCCCCAGCATTTT
v_gene: TRBV18; abundance: NA; d_gene: NA; j_gene: TRBJ2-2; CDR3aa: CASSPLSGELFF; CDR3nt: TGTGCCAGCTCACCACTGTCCGGGGAGCTGTTTTTT
v_gene: TRBV28; abundance: NA; d_gene: NA; j_gene: TRBJ2-2; CDR3aa: CASSLTRGELFF; CDR3nt: TGTGCCAGCAGTTTAACTCGCGGAGAGCTGTTTTTT
v_gene: TRBV6-6; abundance: NA; d_gene: TRBD1; j_gene: TRBJ1-5; CDR3aa: CASSRRRGQMGQPQHF; CDR3nt: TGTGCCAGCAGTCGACGAAGGGGACAGATGGGTCAGCCCCAGCATTTT
v_gene: TRBV3-1/TRBV3-2; abundance: NA; d_gene: NA; j_gene: TRBJ2-1; CDR3aa: CASSQDQVISGVYNEQFF; CDR3nt: TGTGCCAGCAGCCAAGACCAGGTAATATCGGGCGTCTACAATGAGCAGTTCTTC
v_gene: TRBV19; abundance: NA; d_gene: TRBD1; j_gene: TRBJ1-3; CDR3aa: CASSERDRYSGNTIYF; CDR3nt: TGTGCCAGTAGCGAAAGGGACAGATATTCTGGAAACACCATATATTTT
v_gene: TRBV7-7; abundance: NA; d_gene: NA; j_gene: TRBJ2-5; CDR3aa: CASSLEAPGSWETQYF; CDR3nt: TGTGCTAGCAGCTTAGAGGCCCCGGGGTCGTGGGAGACCCAGTACTTC
v_gene: TRBV20-1; abundance: NA; d_gene: NA; j_gene: TRBJ1-1; CDR3aa: CSARWGARAFF; CDR3nt: TGCAGTGCTAGATGGGGGGCCCGAGCTTTCTTT
v_gene: TRBV12-3/TRBV12-4; abundance: once; d_gene: NA; j_gene: TRBJ2-7; CDR3aa: CASRLRAYEQYF; CDR3nt: TGTGCCAGCAGACTAAGGGCCTACGAGCAGTACTTC
v_gene: TRBV18; abundance: NA; d_gene: NA; j_gene: TRBJ1-4; CDR3aa: CASSPRQDEKLFF; CDR3nt: TGTGCCAGCTCACCACGGCAGGATGAAAAACTGTTTTTT
v_gene: TRBV28; abundance: NA; d_gene: TRBD1; j_gene: TRBJ1-2; CDR3aa: CASSLSGTGGSSEGYTF; CDR3nt: TGTGCCAGCAGTTTATCCGGGACAGGGGGCTCTTCTGAGGGCTACACCTTC
v_gene: TRBV5-5; abundance: NA; d_gene: NA; j_gene: TRBJ1-2; CDR3aa: CASSVSPSGPSAF; CDR3nt: TGTGCCAGCAGCGTGTCTCCTTCGGGCCCCAGCGCCTTC
v_gene: TRBV7-2; abundance: NA; d_gene: TRBD2; j_gene: TRBJ2-7; CDR3aa: CASSLPRLAGGIRPYEQYF; CDR3nt: TGTGCCAGCAGCTTACCCAGACTAGCGGGAGGCATTCGACCCTACGAGCAGTACTTC
v_gene: TRBV30; abundance: NA; d_gene: NA; j_gene: TRBJ2-3; CDR3aa: CAWSLGGLILTSTDTQYF; CDR3nt: TGTGCCTGGAGTTTAGGAGGACTGATACTGACTAGCACAGATACGCAGTATTTT
v_gene: TRBV7-3; abundance: NA; d_gene: TRBD2; j_gene: TRBJ2-1; CDR3aa: CASSLAIARGDYNEQFF; CDR3nt: TGTGCCAGCAGCTTAGCAATTGCCCGGGGGGACTACAATGAGCAGTTCTTC
v_gene: TRBV2; abundance: NA; d_gene: NA; j_gene: TRBJ1-4; CDR3aa: CASSSSREKLFF; CDR3nt: TGTGCCAGCAGTTCTTCCAGGGAAAAACTGTTTTTT
v_gene: TRBV5-1; abundance: NA; d_gene: NA; j_gene: TRBJ2-1; CDR3aa: CASSLEDRSYNEQFF; CDR3nt: TGCGCCAGCAGCTTGGAAGACCGCTCCTACAATGAGCAGTTCTTC
v_gene: TRBV4-1; abundance: NA; d_gene: NA; j_gene: TRBJ2-1; CDR3aa: CASSLGPSSYNEQFF; CDR3nt: TGCGCCAGCAGCCTAGGACCGAGCTCCTACAATGAGCAGTTCTTC
v_gene: TRBV6-5; abundance: once; d_gene: NA; j_gene: TRBJ1-1; CDR3aa: CASSYGKGAEAFF; CDR3nt: TGTGCCAGCAGTTACGGGAAAGGGGCTGAAGCTTTCTTT
v_gene: TRBV3-1/TRBV3-2; abundance: NA; d_gene: TRBD1; j_gene: TRBJ2-1; CDR3aa: CASSQEGTGGNEQFF; CDR3nt: TGTGCCAGCAGCCAAGAGGGGACAGGGGGCAATGAGCAGTTCTTC
v_gene: TRBV12-3/TRBV12-4; abundance: NA; d_gene: NA; j_gene: TRBJ1-1; CDR3aa: CASSFLVNTEAFF; CDR3nt: TGTGCCAGCAGTTTTCTAGTGAACACTGAAGCTTTCTTT
v_gene: TRBV19; abundance: NA; d_gene: NA; j_gene: TRBJ2-3; CDR3aa: CASRTDLGTDTQYF; CDR3nt: TGTGCCAGCAGGACGGACCTAGGGACAGATACGCAGTATTTT
v_gene: TRBV6-6; abundance: few; d_gene: TRBD2; j_gene: TRBJ2-5; CDR3aa: CASSEGLAGLGTQYF; CDR3nt: TGTGCCAGCAGCGAGGGACTAGCGGGACTGGGGACCCAGTACTTC
v_gene: TRBV7-2; abundance: few; d_gene: NA; j_gene: TRBJ2-3; CDR3aa: CASRRVNRADTQYF; CDR3nt: TGTGCCAGCAGGCGCGTGAACCGGGCAGATACGCAGTATTTT
v_gene: TRBV18; abundance: once; d_gene: TRBD1; j_gene: TRBJ2-1; CDR3aa: CASSLRDSVNEQFF; CDR3nt: TGTGCCAGCTCACTCCGGGACAGCGTCAATGAGCAGTTCTTC
v_gene: TRBV7-2; abundance: NA; d_gene: NA; j_gene: TRBJ1-5; CDR3aa: CASSFSRDLGNQPQHF; CDR3nt: TGTGCCAGCAGCTTTTCCAGGGACCTAGGCAATCAGCCCCAGCATTTT